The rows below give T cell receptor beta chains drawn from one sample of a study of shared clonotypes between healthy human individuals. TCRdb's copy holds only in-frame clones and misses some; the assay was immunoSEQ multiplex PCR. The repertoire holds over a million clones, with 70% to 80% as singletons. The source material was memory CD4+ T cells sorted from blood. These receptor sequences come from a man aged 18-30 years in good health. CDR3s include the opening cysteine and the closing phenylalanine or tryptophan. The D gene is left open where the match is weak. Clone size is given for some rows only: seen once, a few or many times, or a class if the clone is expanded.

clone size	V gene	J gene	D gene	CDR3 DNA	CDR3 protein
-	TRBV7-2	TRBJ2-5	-	TGTGCCAGCACCCAATACCTGCCTCCGGGGACCCAGTACTTC	CASTQYLPPGTQYF
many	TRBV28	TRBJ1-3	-	TGTGCCAGCAGTTTAGGGGGTGGTCTATGGAACACCATATATTTT	CASSLGGGLWNTIYF
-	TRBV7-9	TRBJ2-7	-	TGTGCCAGCAGCAAAAGCGGCAGTCCACCGGGCGAGCAGTACTTC	CASSKSGSPPGEQYF
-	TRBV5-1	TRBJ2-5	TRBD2	TGCGCCAGCAGCCTAGGGCTAGCGGGGCAAGAGACCCAGTACTTC	CASSLGLAGQETQYF
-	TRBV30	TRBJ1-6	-	TGTGCCTGGAGTCCCCAGGGTGGTTCACCCCTCCACTTT	CAWSPQGGSPLHF
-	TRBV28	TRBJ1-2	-	TGTGCCAGCAGTCTTGCTCTACCTAACTATGGCTACACCTTC	CASSLALPNYGYTF
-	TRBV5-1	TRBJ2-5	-	TGCGCCAGCAGCTTGGCTTCAGGGGATGGAGAGACCCAGTACTTC	CASSLASGDGETQYF
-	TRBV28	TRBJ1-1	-	TGTGCCAGTAGAGGAAACGGTTGGACTGAAGCTTTCTTT	CASRGNGWTEAFF
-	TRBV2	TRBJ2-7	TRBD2	TGTGCCAGCAGTGCTAGACTAGCGGGCGAGCAGTACTTC	CASSARLAGEQYF
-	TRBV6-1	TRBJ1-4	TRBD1	TGTGCCAGCAGTGAGAGACAGGGGGCAACTAATGAAAAACTGTTTTTT	CASSERQGATNEKLFF
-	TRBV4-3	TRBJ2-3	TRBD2	TGCGCCAGCAGCCAAGATCGGGGGGGAGATACGCAGTATTTT	CASSQDRGGDTQYF
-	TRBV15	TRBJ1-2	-	TGTGCCACCAGCAGACAGAAAGGGGGCTACACCTTC	CATSRQKGGYTF
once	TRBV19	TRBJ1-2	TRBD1	TGTGCCAGTAGTGCCCGGACAGGGGTCGTTTTCTATGGCTACACCTTC	CASSARTGVVFYGYTF
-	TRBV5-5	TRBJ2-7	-	TGTGCCAGCAGCTCTCGCGGTACAGGGAGGTACGAGCAGTACTTC	CASSSRGTGRYEQYF
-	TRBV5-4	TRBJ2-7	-	TGTGCCAGCAGCCATTTGACAGGCGGCAATTACGAGCAGTACTTC	CASSHLTGGNYEQYF
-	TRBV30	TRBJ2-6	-	TGTGCCTGGAGTCCCCTATCAGGCTGGGCCAACGTCCTGACTTTC	CAWSPLSGWANVLTF
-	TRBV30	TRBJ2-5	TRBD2	TGTGCCTGGAGGATGACGGGGGGGTACCAAGAGACCCAGTACTTC	CAWRMTGGYQETQYF
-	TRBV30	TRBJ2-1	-	TGTGCCTGGGGCCGTGGTAGGGCCTCTACCGACAATGAGCAGTTCTTC	CAWGRGRASTDNEQFF
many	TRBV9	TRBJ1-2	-	TGTGCCAGCAGCGTAGACCGCGACAGTAGATATGGCTACACCTTC	CASSVDRDSRYGYTF
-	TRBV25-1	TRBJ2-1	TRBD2	TGTGCCAGCAGACCCTTAGCGGGGCTAAACAATGAGCAGTTCTTC	CASRPLAGLNNEQFF
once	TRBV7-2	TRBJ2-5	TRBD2	TGTGCCAGCAGCCCGGGGGGGGTTCGGGAGACCCAGTACTTC	CASSPGGVRETQYF
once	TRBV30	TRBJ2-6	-	TGTGCCTGGAGCACACTTACAGGGTTTTCTGGGGCCAACGTCCTGACTTTC	CAWSTLTGFSGANVLTF
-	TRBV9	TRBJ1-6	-	TGTGCCAGCAGCGCGGGACCGGGCAATTCACCCCTCCACTTT	CASSAGPGNSPLHF
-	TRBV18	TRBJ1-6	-	TGTGCCAGCTCACCACCTCAGGGCGAGGGTTCACCCCTCCACTTT	CASSPPQGEGSPLHF
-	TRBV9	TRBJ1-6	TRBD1	TGTGCCAGCAGCCCCGGGACAGAAAATAATTCACCCCTCCACTTT	CASSPGTENNSPLHF
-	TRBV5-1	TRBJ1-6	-	TGCGCCAGCAGCCGTACAGGGATCGGTTCACCCCTCCACTTT	CASSRTGIGSPLHF
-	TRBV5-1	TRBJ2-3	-	TGCGCCAGCAGAGTATTGCCCGGGAGTGGGGTAGATACGCAGTATTTT	CASRVLPGSGVDTQYF
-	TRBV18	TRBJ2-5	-	TGTGCCAGCTCACCGGGGCAAGAGACCCAGTACTTC	CASSPGQETQYF
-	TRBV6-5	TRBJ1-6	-	TGTGCCAGCAGTCCCTCGGGGCAGTCGAATTCACCCCTCCACTTT	CASSPSGQSNSPLHF
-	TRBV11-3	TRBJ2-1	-	TGTGCCAGCAGCTTAGACACGTCGGGAGCCTACAATGAGCAGTTCTTC	CASSLDTSGAYNEQFF
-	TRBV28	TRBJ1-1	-	TGTGCCAGCAGTTTAGGGGCAGGGTGGAACACTGAAGCTTTCTTT	CASSLGAGWNTEAFF
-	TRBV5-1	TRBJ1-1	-	TGCGCCAGCAGCTTTTCAGGGGCTAAGATTGCGGCTTTCTTT	CASSFSGAKIAAFF
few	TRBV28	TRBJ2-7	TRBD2	TGTGCCAGCAGCCGCGGCGGCGGGGGTGGCTCCTACGAGCAGTACTTC	CASSRGGGGGSYEQYF
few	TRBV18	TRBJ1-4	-	TGTGCCAGCTCACCACAGGGGAGGAGGGAAAAACTGTTTTTT	CASSPQGRREKLFF
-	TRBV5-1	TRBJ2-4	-	TGCGCCAGCAGCTTGGGAGGCCAGGGCCCAGCCAAAAACATTCAGTACTTC	CASSLGGQGPAKNIQYF
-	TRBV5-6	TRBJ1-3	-	TGTGCCAGCAGCTCGATCTCTGGAAACACCATATATTTT	CASSSISGNTIYF
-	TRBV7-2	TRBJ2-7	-	TGTGCCAGCAGCTTAGACAAAAGGTACTCCTACGAGCAGTACTTC	CASSLDKRYSYEQYF
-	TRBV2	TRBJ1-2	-	TGTGCCAGCAGTATCATTCGGGAAACCCACTATGGCTACACCTTC	CASSIIRETHYGYTF
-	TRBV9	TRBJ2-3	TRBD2	TGTGCCAGCAGCGTCTCTAGCGGGAGTTATGGAGATACGCAGTATTTT	CASSVSSGSYGDTQYF
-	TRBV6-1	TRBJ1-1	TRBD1	TGTGCCAGCAGACCTGGACAGGGCACTGAAGCTTTCTTT	CASRPGQGTEAFF
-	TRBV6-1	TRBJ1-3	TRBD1	TGTGCCAGCACGTCAGGGGGCACCATATATTTT	CASTSGGTIYF
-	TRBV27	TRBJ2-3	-	TGTGCCAGCAGCTCACGAACTAGCACAGATACGCAGTATTTT	CASSSRTSTDTQYF
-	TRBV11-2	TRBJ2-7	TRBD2	TGTGCCAGCAGCCGAACTAGCGGGAGCTACGAGCAGTACTTC	CASSRTSGSYEQYF
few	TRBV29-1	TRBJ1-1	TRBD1	TGCAGCACATTCGGGACAGGGGGCCCTGAAGCTTTCTTT	CSTFGTGGPEAFF
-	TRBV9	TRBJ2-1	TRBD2	TGTGCCAGCACCAAAATAGCGGGGGACAATGAGCAGTTCTTC	CASTKIAGDNEQFF
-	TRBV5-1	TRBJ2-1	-	TGCGCCAGCAGCTCACGGACAGACTACAATGAGCAGTTCTTC	CASSSRTDYNEQFF
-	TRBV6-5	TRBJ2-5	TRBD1	TGTGCCATAGGGACAGGGAGGGAGACCCAGTACTTC	CAIGTGRETQYF
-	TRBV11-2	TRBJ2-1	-	TGTGCCAGCAGCTCGCAATTTAGGGTTGGGCAGTTCTTC	CASSSQFRVGQFF
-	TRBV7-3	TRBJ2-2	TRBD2	TGTGCCAGCAGCTTATCCGGGGGACTAGGGGAGCTGTTTTTT	CASSLSGGLGELFF
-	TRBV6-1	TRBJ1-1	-	TGTGCCAGCAGTTACGTGGGTGAAGCTTTCTTT	CASSYVGEAFF
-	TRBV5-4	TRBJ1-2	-	TGTGCCAGCAGCTTGGACAGGGATGGCTACACCTTC	CASSLDRDGYTF
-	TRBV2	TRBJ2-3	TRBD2	TGTGCCAGCAGTGTCTTACTAGCGGGCACAGATACGCAGTATTTT	CASSVLLAGTDTQYF